The TCR beta chain described here comes from a study of blood T cell repertoires in COVID-19 (TCRdb year 2020). General notes on the study: The collaborator samples originated in the United States, Italy and Spain and spanned the acute and convalescent phases of COVID-19. The repertoires were made available in a free public database intended to serve as a resource for research on the immune response to SARS-CoV-2. Samples came from the ongoing ImmuneRACE study (first 160 participants) plus 1,254 subjects from 6 global collaborators. Deeply sampled blood TCRbeta repertoires from subjects exposed to, actively infected with, or recovered from COVID-19 were included in the dataset. Where available, HLA class I and class II types were obtained from metadata supplied by the sample provider rather than from assay-based typing. The sample metadata nearly always contained a de-identified subject ID, COVID-19 status, age in years and sex. The material from the prospective study consisted of cDNA or gDNA derived from T cells, B-cell-depleted T cells, or PBMCs. The paper as a whole reports these results and caveats: The quantity of clinical and demographic metadata differed by source and by participant and was supplied without curation.

This clone was picked up one time. The antigen it recognizes is unknown. There are no base qualities to consult, and no much larger clone falls within one base. The immunoSEQ Assay, a bias-controlled multiplex PCR, was used to amplify TCRbeta CDR3 regions from genomic DNA. Processing in the source paper ran as follows. The number of nucleated cells in each sample was estimated from the amplification of reference gene primers within the assay. To quantify the absolute abundance of each unique TCRbeta CDR3 rearrangement, sequence reads were collapsed and filtered. For each sample, productive Simpson clonality was calculated as the square root of Simpson's diversity index over productive rearrangements. TCRdb carries this immuneACCESS record with in-frame sequences only. Its versions omit some clonotypes, under half of them owing to an unresolved V gene in the studies checked, with the rest unexplained. Clone size and the V and J calls come from that table; the DNA yielded D and trimming. The sample table shows approximately 280,000 clones, and approximately 85% are seen once. The ten biggest clones cover 9.5% to 11% of the sample.

From its cysteine to its phenylalanine, the CDR3 spans 15 amino acids. The DNA shown is the 45-base CDR3, in frame from base 1. The junction shows trimming of 4 bases on V and 6 bases on J, plus 18 bases between the germline ends. The germline V gene supplies CDR1 LGHNA and CDR2 YNFKEQ. Collaborating institutions collected whole blood in K2EDTA tubes following their own protocols. For TCRbeta analysis, collaborators shipped samples in one of three forms: frozen whole blood, isolated PBMCs, or DNA extracted from either of those sample types. Source material: peripheral blood. The V gene is TRBV4-2 and the J gene is TRBJ1-1; TRBD1 is possibly the D segment (6 matching bases). This clonotype was sampled from a woman between 65 and 79 years old with acute or convalescent COVID-19. DNA sequence: TGTGCCAGCAGCCCGAGCGGACAGCAACCCTCTGAAGCTTTCTTT. This translates into CASSPSGQQPSEAFF.